This TCR beta chain was sequenced for a study of breast tumors, draining lymph nodes, adjacent tissues. The study's findings and limits: Data fit most tumor T cells coming from lymph node, expanding in tumor.

TCRdb redid the calling of the multiplex PCR reads with MiXCR, one entry per CDR3 protein. Of over 250,000 distinct CDR3 sequences listed, more than 30% are singletons. Axillary draining lymph nodes of breast cancer patients supplied the node samples. Germline V gives CDR1 SGHTA, CDR2 FQGTGA. CDR3 length: 18 residues. This clonotype came up a few times. The target antigen is unknown. Possible read error: a much larger clone is one base away. The sequencing input was axillary lymph node tissue. The V and J genes are TRBV7-3 and TRBJ2-3; D may be TRBD2 (6 bases). The source is a female donor with breast cancer. Some clones in this sample may be carry-over from other donors' samples. Here the CDR3 reads CASSPTLGGTELTHTQYF. In nucleotides, the CDR3 is TGTGCCAGCAGCCCCACCCTCGGCGGGACGGAACTCACACATACGCAGTATTTT.